The 26 T cell receptor beta chains reported below all come from one sample, sequenced in a study of blood T cell repertoires in COVID-19. Only in-frame clones appear in the TCRdb table, and some are missing; sequencing was by immunoSEQ multiplex PCR. The repertoire has hundreds of thousands of clones, roughly 85% of them found once; the top ten carry under 7%. Sequencing was carried out using PBMCs or T cells enriched from blood (not recorded which). The receptors come from a woman in her 40s who had recovered from COVID-19.

The chain combines TRBV6-5 with TRBJ1-2, with TRBD1 as a possible D gene (5 bases). Between the trimmed V and J ends, which lost 2 bases and 3 bases, there was a span of 16 bases. This CDR3 comprises 16 residues. Germline V lookup: CDR1 MNHEY, CDR2 SVGAGI. CDR3 residues: CASSYSQTWGDYGYTF. In DNA form, the CDR3 reads TGTGCCAGCAGTTACAGTCAGACGTGGGGGGACTATGGCTACACCTTC.

This clone occurred once. J is TRBJ2-5 and V is TRBV6-5, with D possibly matching TRBD1 (6 bases). The CDR3 has 14 amino acids. With 6 bases removed from V and 4 bases from J, the gap between germline ends came to 15 bases. Germline CDR1 and CDR2: MNHEY and SVGAGI. CDR3 bases: TGTGCCAGCAGCTCACAGGGACCCGGAGAGACCCAGTACTTC. This gives the protein CASSSQGPGETQYF.

In its sample, this clone was seen once. The chain recombines TRBV6-1 with TRBJ2-3, with D perhaps matching TRBD1 (5 bases). Trimming cost V 1 base and J 5 bases, with 16 bases left between them. This CDR3 is built from 16 residues. Germline-derived CDR1 and CDR2 are MNHNS and SASEGT. Here the CDR3 DNA reads TGTGCCAGCAGTGAAGGGGAAGGGCCCCAGGGAGATACGCAGTATTTT. It encodes CASSEGEGPQGDTQYF.

This rearrangement joins TRBV7-6 to TRBJ2-3, with 11 bases lining up with TRBD2. The CDR3 contains 15 residues. The germline gives CDR1 SGHVS, CDR2 FNYEAQ. Unmatched junction bases numbered 5, after V lost 5 bases and J lost 4 bases. CDR3 residues: CASSPTSGSPDTQYF. The CDR3 coding sequence is TGTGCCAGCAGCCCTACTAGCGGGAGCCCAGATACGCAGTATTTT.

This rearrangement joins TRBV7-2 to TRBJ2-5, with D possibly TRBD2 on 5 matching bases. This CDR3 has 12 amino acids. Germline CDR1 and CDR2: SGHTA and FQGNSA. Between the trimmed V and J ends, which lost 4 bases and 5 bases, there was a span of 8 bases. The CDR3 DNA reads as TGTGCCAGCAGCTATGCGGGTGAGACCCAGTACTTC. Translating gives CASSYAGETQYF. The full variable domain, with the rest looked up from reference TRBV7-2 and TRBJ2-5, is GAGVSQSPSNKVTEKGKDVELRCDPISGHTALYWYRQSLGQGLEFLIYFQGNSAPDKSGLPSDRFSAERTGGSVSTLTIQRTQQEDSAVYLCASSYAGETQYFGPGTRLLVL.

The chain has TRBV14 and TRBJ2-7, with a tentative D call TRBD2 (5 bases). Looked up from germline, CDR1 is SGHDN and CDR2 is FVKESK. The CDR3 runs 13 residues. The germline V and J ends were trimmed by 3 bases and 1 base, with 7 bases remaining between them. CDR3 sequence reads: CASSQERSYEQYF. The CDR3 region has the DNA TGTGCCAGCAGCCAGGAGCGGTCCTACGAGCAGTACTTC.

V gene TRBV5-1 combines with J gene TRBJ1-4; 7 bases fit TRBD1. Germline trimming cut 4 bases from V and 3 bases from J; bases unmatched to any gene: 6. The CDR3 sequence is 15 residues long. The germline V gene encodes CDR1 SGHRS and CDR2 YFSETQ. CDR3 in amino acids: CASSNGQAANEKLFF. The DNA of the CDR3 is TGCGCCAGCAGCAACGGACAGGCCGCTAATGAAAAACTGTTTTTT.

The V and J genes are TRBV3-1 (or the pseudogene TRBV3-2) and TRBJ2-1, with D maybe TRBD2 (5 bases). CDR3 length equals 14 residues. V gave up 4 bases and J gave up 10 bases, with 17 bases separating them. The germline CDR1 and CDR2 sequences are LGHDT and YNNKEL (reference sequence). CDR3 residues: CASSRAGLSPEQFF. The DNA of the CDR3 is TGTGCCAGCAGCCGGGCGGGCTTATCCCCCGAGCAGTTCTTC.

The genes are TRBV19 and TRBJ2-1; 8 bases are a match to TRBD2. The germline gives CDR1 LNHDA, CDR2 SQIVND (reference sequence). The CDR3 consists of 15 residues. The V and J ends lost 6 bases and 5 bases, in that order; junction bases with no gene match: 9. The chain's CDR3 is CASSPSPGGDNEQFF. The CDR3 nucleotides read TGTGCCAGTAGCCCATCCCCGGGAGGGGACAATGAGCAGTTCTTC. The full variable domain, its missing parts supplied by reference TRBV19 and TRBJ2-1, is DGGITQSPKYLFRKEGQNVTLSCEQNLNHDAMYWYRQDPGQGLRLIYYSQIVNDFQKGDIAEGYSVSREKKESFPLTVTSAQKNPTAFYLCASSPSPGGDNEQFFGPGTRLTVL.

V usage is TRBV28 and J usage is TRBJ1-2, with 8 bases fitting TRBD1. With 4 bases clipped from V and 4 bases from J, the junction kept 5 bases outside the gene matches. This CDR3 is built from 14 residues. CDR1 is MDHEN and CDR2 is SYDVKM in the germline V gene. CDR3 sequence (DNA): TGTGCCAGCAGTTCAGGGACAGGAGTCTATGGCTACACCTTC. Its protein product is CASSSGTGVYGYTF.

As concerns this clone: Other DNA sequences in this specimen translate into the identical CDR3. The genes are TRBV28 and TRBJ2-7; D is undetermined. The CDR3 totals 14 residues. The germline gives CDR1 MDHEN, CDR2 SYDVKM. V was shortened by 1 base and J by 2 bases, with 9 bases between the two germline ends. CDR3 sequence (DNA): TGTGCCAGCAGTTTATCCGGAGAACCCTACGAGCAGTACTTC. Its protein product is CASSLSGEPYEQYF.

The chain carries TRBV27 and TRBJ2-5; TRBD1 matches 7 bases. Germline V CDR1 and CDR2: MNHEY, SMNVEV (reference sequence). This CDR3 region has 13 residues. J lost 5 bases, V lost 3 bases, and 3 bases had no gene match. CDR3 sequence reads: CASSFDRDETQYF. The CDR3 DNA is TGTGCCAGCAGTTTCGACAGGGACGAGACCCAGTACTTC.

V is TRBV24-1 and J is TRBJ2-4, with 10 bases that match TRBD2. The V segment lost 3 bases and the J segment 8 bases; nucleotides outside the gene matches: 12. CDR3 size: 17 residues. In germline, CDR1 is KGHDR, CDR2 SFDVKD. As DNA, the CDR3 is TGTGCCACCAGTGATCCCGGGCGAGCTAGCGGGAGTGACATTCAGTACTTC. It encodes CATSDPGRASGSDIQYF.

The chain is built from TRBV28 and TRBJ1-4; 7 nucleotides agree with TRBD1. The CDR3 extends over 13 amino acids. Germline CDR1 MDHEN, CDR2 SYDVKM. The J segment lost 8 bases and the V segment lost 5 bases, leaving 5 bases of the junction unmatched. The CDR3 nucleotides are TGTGCCAGCAGTCCAGGGGGGAGCGAAAAACTGTTTTTT. As protein: CASSPGGSEKLFF.

The chain is built from TRBV27 and TRBJ2-3; 7 nucleotides match TRBD2. The ends lost 4 bases at V and 5 bases at J; junction bases unmatched: 15. The CDR3 length is 17 residues. Germline CDR1 reads MNHEY; CDR2 reads SMNVEV (reference sequence). The CDR3 protein is CASSSLWAAGAGDTQYF. In DNA, the CDR3 is TGTGCCAGCAGTTCCCTTTGGGCGGCGGGAGCGGGAGATACGCAGTATTTT.

This rearrangement joins TRBV19 to TRBJ2-6, with a tentative D call TRBD2 (5 bases). The CDR3 covers 18 residues. Trimming took off 4 bases at V and 0 bases at J, with 16 bases between the two ends. CDR1 and CDR2 from the germline V gene are LNHDA and SQIVND (reference sequence). The CDR3 is CASSNEGARFSGANVLTF. Here the CDR3 DNA reads TGTGCCAGTAGTAATGAGGGAGCCCGGTTCTCTGGGGCCAACGTCCTGACTTTC.

The V and J genes are TRBV11-3 and TRBJ2-7; a weak D match, TRBD2 (5 bases). Deletions cut 5 bases from V and 7 bases from J, with 12 bases between. CDR1 and CDR2 from the germline V gene are SGHNT and YENEEA. The CDR3 covers 12 residues. The CDR3 reads CASSPGGREQYF. CDR3 in DNA: TGTGCCAGCAGCCCCGGAGGCCGAGAGCAGTACTTC. Variable domain in full (rest from reference TRBV11-3 and TRBJ2-7): EAGVVQSPRYKIIEKKQPVAFWCNPISGHNTLYWYLQNLGQGPELLIRYENEEAVDDSQLPKDRFSAERLKGVDSTLKIQPAELGDSAVYLCASSPGGREQYFGPGTRLTVT.

The chain recombines TRBV5-4 with TRBJ1-5; 7 nucleotides line up with TRBD1. The CDR3 is made up of 13 amino acids. With V trimmed by 4 bases and J by 5 bases, 3 bases remained unmatched. Looked up from germline, CDR1 is SGHNT and CDR2 is YYREEE (reference sequence). The CDR3: CASSQGGDQPQHF. CDR3 sequence (DNA): TGTGCCAGCAGCCAAGGGGGCGATCAGCCCCAGCATTTT.

The chain carries TRBV5-1 and TRBJ1-5; D is possibly TRBD1 (5 bases). The germline V gene has CDR1 SGHRS and CDR2 YFSETQ. This CDR3 has 15 amino acids. Trimming took 0 bases from V and 3 from J, leaving 10 bases between them. CDR3 bases: TGCGCCAGCAGCTTGGACGGGGGTCACAATCAGCCCCAGCATTTT. Residues: CASSLDGGHNQPQHF.

This clone came up once. This rearrangement joins TRBV7-3 to TRBJ2-2, with a possible D match to TRBD2 (6 bases). Trimming removed 0 bases from V and 2 bases from J, with 7 bases in between. The CDR3 extends over 15 amino acids. Germline-derived CDR1 and CDR2 are SGHTA and FQGTGA. CDR3 sequence: CASSLTGGNTGELFF. Written as DNA, the CDR3 is TGTGCCAGCAGCTTAACGGGGGGTAACACCGGGGAGCTGTTTTTT.

Turning to this clone: The same CDR3 arises from other DNA sequences in this sample as well. The J gene is TRBJ1-5, the V gene TRBV4-2; possibly TRBD1 for D (5 bases). From germline, CDR1 is LGHNA and CDR2 YNFKEQ. The length of the CDR3 is 15 residues. V shed 1 base and J shed 2 bases, with 9 bases lying between them. The CDR3, as DNA: TGTGCCAGCAGCCAAGCAACAGGAGGCAATCAGCCCCAGCATTTT. It translates to CASSQATGGNQPQHF.

The rearrangement links TRBV7-2 to TRBJ2-5, with D maybe TRBD2 (6 bases). The CDR3 contains 15 residues. The V and J ends lost 5 bases and 5 bases respectively, with 18 bases between them. CDR1 and CDR2 from the germline V gene are SGHTA and FQGNSA. The CDR3 sequence is CASSPAGPGRETQYF. The CDR3 coding sequence is TGTGCCAGCAGCCCAGCGGGCCCGGGGAGGGAGACCCAGTACTTC. The entire variable domain, with the rest obtained from reference TRBV7-2 and TRBJ2-5, is as follows: GAGVSQSPSNKVTEKGKDVELRCDPISGHTALYWYRQSLGQGLEFLIYFQGNSAPDKSGLPSDRFSAERTGGSVSTLTIQRTQQEDSAVYLCASSPAGPGRETQYFGPGTRLLVL.

The rearrangement uses TRBV11-2 and TRBJ1-1, with D uncertain. Germline V lookup: CDR1 SGHAT, CDR2 FQNNGV. The CDR3 runs to 12 residues. The V and J ends lost 3 bases and 3 bases respectively, with 5 bases between them. CDR3 DNA: TGTGCCAGCAGCTTGAGGGACACTGAAGCTTTCTTT. Protein product: CASSLRDTEAFF.

This chain joins TRBV7-8 and TRBJ2-1, with D maybe TRBD2 (5 bases). The V gene lost 0 bases and the J gene lost 9 bases, with 15 bases spanning the gap. The CDR3 consists of 15 residues. Germline CDR1 SGHVS, CDR2 FQNEAQ. The CDR3 sequence: CASSLARTRVAEQFF. The CDR3 nucleotides read TGTGCCAGCAGCTTAGCGCGAACTAGGGTTGCTGAGCAGTTCTTC. The variable domain in full, with the rest retrieved from reference TRBV7-8 and TRBJ2-1, is GAGVSQSPRYKVAKRGQDVALRCDPISGHVSLFWYQQALGQGPEFLTYFQNEAQLDKSGLPSDRFFAERPEGSVSTLKIQRTQQEDSAVYLCASSLARTRVAEQFFGPGTRLTVL.

The CDR3 nucleotides are TGCGCCAGCAGCTATGGCGGGAGTAAAGACTACGAGCAGTACTTC. Encoded protein: CASSYGGSKDYEQYF. The chain combines TRBV5-1 with TRBJ2-7; 7 nucleotides agree with TRBD2. Germline CDR1 SGHRS, CDR2 YFSETQ. Germline trimming cut 3 bases from V and 3 bases from J; bases unmatched to any gene: 9. There are 15 residues in the CDR3.

The gene calls are TRBV5-4 and TRBJ2-1; D possibly corresponds to TRBD1 (6 bases). V lost 4 bases and J lost 7, with 15 bases in between. CDR3 length equals 14 residues. The germline CDR1 and CDR2 sequences are SGHNT and YYREEE (reference sequence). CDR3 sequence: CASSQKQGWNEQFF. The CDR3 region has the DNA TGTGCCAGCAGCCAGAAACAGGGCTGGAATGAGCAGTTCTTC.